These 20 T cell receptor beta chains share one sample of origin, sequenced in a study of OX40 agonist ivuxolimab in advanced cancers. Some clones are missing from TCRdb's copy, which holds only in-frame ones; the method was immunoSEQ multiplex PCR. Of tens of thousands of clones listed, roughly 86% are singletons. Sequences were derived from CD4+ or CD8+ T cells sorted from blood, sampled in a trial of the OX40 agonist ivuxolimab. These receptors came from an adult with an advanced solid tumor such as melanoma, head and neck, liver or kidney cancer.

This rearrangement joins TRBV30 to TRBJ2-6; D ambiguous. CDR3 size: 14 residues. Per germline, CDR1 GTSNPN and CDR2 SVGIG (reference sequence). The V and J ends lost 3 bases and 4 bases respectively, with 10 bases between them. The CDR3 here is CAWRLAAGANVLTF. DNA for the CDR3: TGTGCCTGGAGGCTGGCGGCCGGGGCCAACGTCCTGACTTTC.

In regard to this clone: Additional DNA sequences in this sample encode the identical CDR3. J is TRBJ1-2 and V is TRBV7-9, with 7 bases aligning to TRBD1. Germline V gene data show CDR1 as SEHNR and CDR2 as FQNEAQ (reference sequence). The CDR3 extends over 16 amino acids. The J segment lost 8 bases and the V segment lost 4 bases, leaving 16 bases of the junction unmatched. This CDR3 is CASSSVTGSSLYGYTF. For the CDR3, the DNA is TGTGCCAGCAGCTCGGTGACAGGGTCATCACTCTACGGCTACACCTTC. Full variable domain (outside the CDR3, taken from reference TRBV7-9 and TRBJ1-2): DTGVSQNPRHKITKRGQNVTFRCDPISEHNRLYWYRQTLGQGPEFLTYFQNEAQLEKSRLLSDRFSAERPKGSFSTLEIQRTEQGDSAMYLCASSSVTGSSLYGYTFGSGTRLTVV.

The chain employs TRBV30 and TRBJ2-7; perhaps D is TRBD1 or TRBD2 (6 bases each). Germline loops: CDR1 GTSNPN, CDR2 SVGIG (reference sequence). The V gene lost 1 base and the J gene lost 10 bases, with 14 bases spanning the gap. The CDR3 runs 12 residues. The CDR3 reads CAWSGGDTGQYF. The CDR3 DNA reads as TGTGCCTGGAGTGGGGGGGACACCGGACAGTACTTC.

A remark on this clone: At the DNA level, this CDR3 is encoded by other sequences in the same sample as well. The chain recombines TRBV20-1 with TRBJ2-7, with D perhaps matching TRBD2 (6 bases). Germline values: CDR1 DFQATT, CDR2 SNEGSKA (reference sequence). This CDR3 is 10 amino acids long. In DNA, the CDR3 is TGCAGCGCCCGGGAGTACGAGCAGTACTTC. Its protein is CSAREYEQYF.

The chain has TRBV7-9 and TRBJ1-1; D gene unclear. Germline CDR1 reads SEHNR; CDR2 reads FQNEAQ (reference sequence). The V end lost 6 bases, the J end lost 5 bases, and 13 bases lay between the germline ends. The CDR3 spans 13 residues. CDR3 sequence: CASRRSVVTEAFF. CDR3 nucleotides: TGTGCCAGCAGGCGATCGGTTGTGACTGAAGCTTTCTTT.

The gene calls are TRBV9 and TRBJ2-7; the match to TRBD2 covers 11 bases. Germline values: CDR1 SGDLS, CDR2 YYNGEE. The J segment lost 4 bases and the V segment lost 3 bases, leaving 3 bases of the junction unmatched. The CDR3 covers 14 residues. The DNA for the CDR3 is TGTGCCAGCAGCGCTACTAGCGGGAGTTACGAGCAGTACTTC. Translating gives CASSATSGSYEQYF.

This chain uses TRBV13 with TRBJ1-6; D unresolved. The CDR3 covers 14 residues. From germline, CDR1 is PRHDT and CDR2 FYEKMQ (reference sequence). V dropped 11 bases and J dropped 0 bases, with 11 bases sitting between them. This CDR3 is CASGDSSYNSPLHF. The CDR3 region has the DNA TGTGCCTCCGGAGATAGCTCCTATAATTCACCCCTCCACTTT.

The chain uses TRBV7-8 and TRBJ1-1; weak D call: TRBD1 (5 bases). CDR1 is SGHVS and CDR2 is FQNEAQ in the germline V gene. V was pared by 0 bases and J by 0 bases, with 11 bases between. The CDR3 totals 16 residues. The CDR3 nucleotides are TGTGCCAGCAGCTTAGCCCGAGGGGATATGAACACTGAAGCTTTCTTT. As protein: CASSLARGDMNTEAFF.

The chain has TRBV30 and TRBJ2-5; 8 nucleotides match TRBD2. This CDR3 is 15 amino acids long. Germline CDR1 is GTSNPN and CDR2 is SVGIG (reference sequence). The J segment lost 4 bases and the V segment lost 0 bases, leaving 7 bases of the junction unmatched. CDR3 DNA: TGTGCCTGGAGTGTAGGAGCGGGAGTTGGAGAGACCCAGTACTTC. This gives the protein CAWSVGAGVGETQYF.

This sequence joins TRBV4-1 and TRBJ2-3; TRBD1 might be the D (5 bases). Germline values: CDR1 MGHRA, CDR2 YSYEKL. V was trimmed by 4 bases and J by 2 bases, leaving 13 bases between them. This CDR3 spans 15 amino acids. CDR3 DNA sequence: TGCGCCAGCAGCCGGGGCGGTTCTATCACAGATACGCAGTATTTT. Residues: CASSRGGSITDTQYF.

The chain links TRBV5-1 to TRBJ2-7, with 8 bases lining up with TRBD2. Looked up from germline, CDR1 is SGHRS and CDR2 is YFSETQ. V was clipped by 1 base and J by 11 bases; unmatched bases: 5. The length of the CDR3 is 12 residues. The CDR3 region has the DNA TGCGCCAGCAGCTTGTGCGGGGGGTTCGAGTACTTC. It is translated as CASSLCGGFEYF.

The V and J genes are TRBV21-1 and TRBJ2-1; the D segment call TRBD1 is taken from the table without a DNA check. TRBV21-1 is listed as a pseudogene. This CDR3 has 12 amino acids. In DNA, the CDR3 is TGTGCCAGCAGCAGACAGCCAATAGAGCAGTTCTTC. Its translation: CASSRQPIEQFF.

CDR3 loop: CASSPAGKGEQYF. Here the CDR3 DNA reads TGCGCCAGCAGCCCCGCAGGGAAAGGCGAGCAGTACTTC. The chain links TRBV4-1 to TRBJ2-7, with a weak D call TRBD1 (5 bases). Trimming cost V 4 bases and J 6 bases, with 13 bases left between them. Germline loops: CDR1 MGHRA, CDR2 YSYEKL. This CDR3 has 13 residues.

CDR3 DNA sequence: TGTGCCAGCAGCGTAGCCAGGGGGGGCACCGGGGAGCTGTTTTTT. It yields the protein CASSVARGGTGELFF. The chain links TRBV9 to TRBJ2-2, with D perhaps matching TRBD1 or TRBD2 (7 bases each). CDR3 length: 15 amino acids. In germline, CDR1 is SGDLS, CDR2 YYNGEE. V gave up 0 bases and J gave up 4 bases, with 10 bases separating them.

The rearrangement joins TRBV9 to TRBJ2-1, with TRBD2 matching 9 bases. After removal of 4 bases from V and 0 bases from J, the junction contained 11 bases not matched to a gene. The CDR3 is made up of 18 amino acids. Germline loops: CDR1 SGDLS, CDR2 YYNGEE. The CDR3 reads CASSQEGREGSSYNEQFF. The CDR3 DNA is TGTGCCAGCAGCCAGGAGGGGCGGGAGGGTAGCTCCTACAATGAGCAGTTCTTC.

The CDR3 sequence is CASSLRSGGREYEQYF. CDR3 nucleotide sequence: TGCGCCAGCAGCCTACGCAGTGGGGGGCGAGAATACGAGCAGTACTTC. The chain recombines TRBV5-1 with TRBJ2-7; D is perhaps TRBD1 or TRBD2 (6 bases each). The ends were cut back, 4 bases at V and 4 bases at J, with 21 bases in the middle. The V gene's germline CDR1 is SGHRS and CDR2 YFSETQ. This CDR3 region has 16 residues.

The genes are TRBV11-3 and TRBJ2-5; 7 nucleotides line up with TRBD1. Germline V gene data show CDR1 as SGHNT and CDR2 as YENEEA. V trimming: 5 bases; J trimming: 2 bases; junction bases outside the gene matches: 5. The CDR3 runs to 14 residues. CDR3: CASSRRDSQETQYF. Here the CDR3 DNA reads TGTGCCAGCAGCCGCCGGGACAGTCAAGAGACCCAGTACTTC. Combining the CDR3 with reference TRBV11-3 and TRBJ2-5 gives the whole variable domain EAGVVQSPRYKIIEKKQPVAFWCNPISGHNTLYWYLQNLGQGPELLIRYENEEAVDDSQLPKDRFSAERLKGVDSTLKIQPAELGDSAVYLCASSRRDSQETQYFGPGTRLLVL.

The V and J genes are TRBV19 and TRBJ1-1; 10 bases match TRBD1. The CDR3 length is 16 residues. Germline CDR1 and CDR2: LNHDA and SQIVND (reference sequence). With 6 bases clipped from V and 0 bases from J, the junction kept 7 bases outside the gene matches. Here the CDR3 reads CASSPGDRGLNTEAFF. The CDR3, as DNA: TGTGCCAGTAGCCCGGGGGACAGGGGATTGAACACTGAAGCTTTCTTT.

This clone was seen a handful of times. The rearrangement links TRBV27 to TRBJ2-5; D is ambiguous. The V end was cut by 5 bases, the J end by 4 bases, with 17 bases between. The CDR3 extends over 15 amino acids. CDR1 and CDR2 from the germline V gene are MNHEY and SMNVEV (reference sequence). The CDR3 loop reads CASSPSATKLETQYF. CDR3 bases: TGTGCCAGCAGTCCCAGCGCTACCAAATTAGAGACCCAGTACTTC.

The V call is TRBV10-2, the J call TRBJ1-5, with D maybe TRBD1 (5 bases). The CDR3 covers 14 residues. Looked up from germline, CDR1 is WSHSY and CDR2 is SAAADI. The V end lost 6 bases, the J end lost 2 bases, and 11 bases lay between the germline ends. Here the CDR3 DNA reads TGCGCCAGCAGGGAGAGGGGCGGCAATCAGCCCCAGCATTTT. Its protein is CASRERGGNQPQHF.